Below are 22 T cell receptor beta chains sequenced from a single sample in a study of T cell responses to AZD1222 COVID-19 vaccine. TCRdb's table, derived via immunoSEQ multiplex PCR, lists solely in-frame clones and lacks some. The table shows roughly 100,000 clones, with roughly nine tenths occurring only once. Sequenced here: peripheral blood, sampled 28 days after the second AZD1222 dose. The receptors derive from an adult who received the AZD1222 COVID-19 vaccine.

This chain connects TRBV11-3 to TRBJ2-7; D tentatively reads TRBD1 or TRBD2 (5 bases each). CDR1 is SGHNT and CDR2 is YENEEA in the germline V gene. The CDR3 is made up of 14 amino acids. Trimming cost V 2 bases and J 0 bases, with 8 bases left between them. The CDR3, as DNA: TGTGCCAGCAGCTTATCGGGACCCTCCTACGAGCAGTACTTC. Translating it yields CASSLSGPSYEQYF.

The chain employs TRBV5-4 and TRBJ1-2, with a possible D match to TRBD1 (5 bases). This CDR3 is 13 amino acids long. Germline V gene lookup returns CDR1 SGHNT and CDR2 YYREEE (reference sequence). The V end was cut by 1 base, the J end by 4 bases, with 8 bases between. CDR3 DNA: TGTGCCAGCAGCTTGCCAGGGCGCTATGGCTACACCTTC. Its translation is CASSLPGRYGYTF.

The chain links TRBV6-1 to TRBJ1-5; 10 nucleotides line up with TRBD1. There are 15 residues in the CDR3. Germline V gene sequence: CDR1 MNHNS, CDR2 SASEGT. With V trimmed by 3 bases and J by 9 bases, 8 bases remained unmatched. The CDR3 DNA follows: TGTGCCAGCAGTGAGGGACAGGGGCCCGATCGGCCCCAGCATTTT. This encodes CASSEGQGPDRPQHF.

This clone has a single count. The CDR3 protein is CASSSLAGETQYF. CDR3 nucleotide sequence: TGTGCCAGCAGTTCTCTAGCGGGAGAGACCCAGTACTTC. The chain employs TRBV27 and TRBJ2-5, with 8 positions matching TRBD2. The CDR3 has 13 amino acids. Per germline, CDR1 MNHEY and CDR2 SMNVEV (reference sequence). V dropped 4 bases and J dropped 4; count of bases not matched to a gene: 2.

The rearrangement joins TRBV6-1 to TRBJ1-1, with TRBD1 matching over 9 bases. Germline V gene lookup returns CDR1 MNHNS and CDR2 SASEGT. The V gene end was trimmed by 7 bases and the J gene end by 4 bases; junction bases not matched to a gene: 7. This CDR3 is built from 14 residues. This chain's CDR3 is CASIPDRGITEAFF. Written as DNA, the CDR3 is TGTGCCAGCATCCCGGACAGGGGTATCACTGAAGCTTTCTTT.

The V call is TRBV28, the J call TRBJ2-1, with TRBD2 identical over 13 bases. This CDR3 has 18 amino acids. The germline V gene encodes CDR1 MDHEN and CDR2 SYDVKM. The V gene end was trimmed by 3 bases and the J gene end by 9 bases; junction bases not matched to a gene: 14. CDR3 coding DNA: TGTGCCAGCAGTTTCGCCCGGACTAGCGGGAGCGTGACGGGTGAGCAGTTCTTC. Translating it yields CASSFARTSGSVTGEQFF. The full variable domain, rest sourced from reference TRBV28 and TRBJ2-1, is DVKVTQSSRYLVKRTGEKVFLECVQDMDHENMFWYRQDPGLGLRLIYFSYDVKMKEKGDIPEGYSVSREKKERFSLILESASTNQTSMYLCASSFARTSGSVTGEQFFGPGTRLTVL.

V is TRBV28 and J is TRBJ2-4; possibly TRBD1 for D (6 bases). Germline loops: CDR1 MDHEN, CDR2 SYDVKM. This CDR3 is built from 15 residues. V lost 3 bases and J 0 bases, leaving 9 bases between the germline ends. CDR3 bases: TGTGCCAGCAGTTTGCAGGGGTCAGCCAAAAACATTCAGTACTTC. It encodes CASSLQGSAKNIQYF.

V is TRBV6-2 or TRBV6-3 and J is TRBJ2-3, with D uncertain. The CDR3 consists of 12 residues. The germline V gene encodes CDR1 MNHEY and CDR2 SVGEGT. The V gene lost 6 bases and the J gene lost 8 bases, with 12 bases spanning the gap. The CDR3 reads CASSRPVGTQYF. For the CDR3, the DNA is TGTGCCAGCAGCCGACCCGTGGGTACGCAGTATTTT.

This sequence joins TRBV18 and TRBJ1-1; no firm D call. Germline CDR1 KGHSH, CDR2 LQKENI. The CDR3 contains 12 residues. Between the trimmed V and J ends, which lost 2 bases and 0 bases, there was a span of 1 base. The CDR3: CASSPMNTEAFF. In nucleotides, the CDR3 is TGTGCCAGCTCACCAATGAACACTGAAGCTTTCTTT.

The gene calls are TRBV10-3 and TRBJ2-2; D possibly corresponds to TRBD2 (5 bases). The CDR3 has 13 residues. V lost 11 bases and J 0 bases, leaving 10 bases between the germline ends. The V gene's germline CDR1 is ENHRY and CDR2 SYGVKD. CDR3 nucleotide sequence: TGTGCCGCCGGGGTAGCGAACACCGGGGAGCTGTTTTTT. Its translation: CAAGVANTGELFF.

J is TRBJ2-1 and V is TRBV19; 11 nucleotides agree with TRBD2. The V gene's germline CDR1 is LNHDA and CDR2 SQIVND (reference sequence). V was clipped by 4 bases and J by 0 bases; unmatched bases: 5. The CDR3 sequence is 17 residues long. For the CDR3, the DNA is TGTGCCAGTAGTAGGGGGACTAGCGGAAGCTCCTACAATGAGCAGTTCTTC. This sequence encodes CASSRGTSGSSYNEQFF.

This clone was seen only once. The genes are TRBV28 and TRBJ1-2; D unclear. The CDR3 is 13 residues long. V lost 2 bases and J lost 6, with 10 bases in between. Germline lookup yields CDR1 MDHEN and CDR2 SYDVKM. CDR3 region: CASSLGRFNGYTF. The CDR3 region has the DNA TGTGCCAGCAGTTTAGGCAGGTTTAATGGCTACACCTTC.

This clone was counted a single time. The chain carries TRBV7-2 and TRBJ1-1; D not resolved. This CDR3 is built from 17 residues. The germline V gene has CDR1 SGHTA and CDR2 FQGNSA. V was clipped by 1 base and J by 4 bases, with 19 bases between them. The CDR3 protein is CASSLGSVGFLGTEAFF. The CDR3 coding sequence is TGTGCCAGCAGCTTAGGGTCTGTAGGGTTTTTGGGCACTGAAGCTTTCTTT.

This rearrangement joins TRBV7-2 to TRBJ2-7, with D perhaps being TRBD1 or TRBD2 (6 bases each). V lost 1 base and J 4 bases, leaving 11 bases between the germline ends. The CDR3 is 14 residues long. CDR1 is SGHTA and CDR2 is FQGNSA in the germline V gene. The CDR3 DNA is TGTGCCAGCAGCTTAGAAGGGGGGCCTTACGAGCAGTACTTC. Protein sequence: CASSLEGGPYEQYF.

The gene calls are TRBV19 and TRBJ2-6, with no clear D. CDR3 length equals 21 residues. CDR1 and CDR2 from the germline V gene are LNHDA and SQIVND (reference sequence). V lost 1 base to trimming and J lost 0 bases, with 22 bases between them. CDR3 sequence: CASSIATSSTKPHSGANVLTF. The CDR3 nucleotides read TGTGCCAGTAGTATAGCCACGTCCTCTACGAAACCTCACTCTGGGGCCAACGTCCTGACTTTC.

This clone appeared a single time. This chain uses TRBV7-9 with TRBJ2-5; possible D gene TRBD2, 5 bases. V gave up 5 bases and J gave up 5 bases, with 12 bases separating them. Germline assignment: CDR1 SEHNR and CDR2 FQNEAQ (reference sequence). The CDR3 covers 13 residues. CDR3 nucleotides: TGTGCCAGCAGCCTCCTTCCGGGGGAGACCCAGTACTTC. This encodes CASSLLPGETQYF. Filled out from reference TRBV7-9 and TRBJ2-5, the complete variable domain reads DTGVSQNPRHKITKRGQNVTFRCDPISEHNRLYWYRQTLGQGPEFLTYFQNEAQLEKSRLLSDRFSAERPKGSFSTLEIQRTEQGDSAMYLCASSLLPGETQYFGPGTRLLVL.

The chain carries TRBV25-1 and TRBJ1-2; TRBD1 is a possible D gene (5 bases). CDR1 and CDR2 (germline): MGHDK, SYGVNS. With 0 bases removed from V and 8 bases from J, the gap between germline ends came to 16 bases. This CDR3 region has 15 residues. This CDR3 is CASSEYGRAFGGYTF. The CDR3 DNA reads TGTGCCAGCAGTGAATATGGCAGGGCTTTTGGCGGCTACACCTTC.

The chain employs TRBV6-5 and TRBJ2-7, with 11 bases lining up with TRBD2. V lost 9 bases and J lost 5; bases outside the gene matches: 12. The length of the CDR3 is 15 residues. Germline V lookup: CDR1 MNHEY, CDR2 SVGAGI. CDR3 sequence reads: CARRTTSGNIHEQYF. CDR3 nucleotide sequence: TGTGCCAGAAGGACGACTAGCGGGAATATACACGAGCAGTACTTC.

V and J are TRBV5-1 and TRBJ2-5; 9 bases agree with TRBD1. Germline V CDR1 and CDR2: SGHRS, YFSETQ. Losses at the gene ends were 3 bases for V and 4 bases for J; bases not matched to a gene: 7. The CDR3 has 15 amino acids. CDR3 in amino acids: CASSWKTGGAETQYF. The CDR3 DNA is TGCGCCAGCAGCTGGAAAACAGGGGGCGCAGAGACCCAGTACTTC.

This sequence joins TRBV12-3 or TRBV12-4 and TRBJ1-5, with 7 bases fitting TRBD1. The CDR3 runs to 13 residues. V dropped 7 bases and J dropped 3; count of bases not matched to a gene: 3. CDR3 coding DNA: TGTGCCAGCACGGGACAGTTCAATCAGCCCCAGCATTTT. Protein: CASTGQFNQPQHF.

The rearrangement uses TRBV19 and TRBJ2-4; a possible D gene is TRBD1 (6 bases). Trimming left V 8 bases short and J 8 bases short, with 10 bases between. Germline CDR1 is LNHDA and CDR2 is SQIVND (reference sequence). The length of the CDR3 is 11 residues. In DNA form, the CDR3 reads TGTGCCAGTGGACAGAGGGACATTCAGTACTTC. It translates to CASGQRDIQYF.

The genes are TRBV9 and TRBJ2-1; the D is unclear. CDR1 is SGDLS, CDR2 YYNGEE, per germline. CDR3 length equals 16 residues. Trimming removed 0 bases at V and 2 bases at J, with 12 bases between. CDR3 bases: TGTGCCAGCAGCGTAGGGTCCTGGGCTGCCTACAATGAGCAGTTCTTC. Encoded protein: CASSVGSWAAYNEQFF.